The present entry profiles one T cell receptor (beta chain) with its context. The antigen is not known. The source of the sample is a study of CD8 T cells in Susac syndrome. Study-level points and caveats: The number of individuals included in the study's TCR sequencing and HLA analysis was acknowledged as relatively small.

V gave up 6 bases and J gave up 1 base; unmatched junction bases: 7. Germline V lookup: CDR1 ENHRY, CDR2 SYGVKD. The CDR3 totals 16 residues. Random-hexamer reverse transcription was applied to about 0.45 to 1 ug RNA. TCRdb itself ran the immunoSEQ multiplex PCR reads through MiXCR, one entry per CDR3 protein. In the table there are approximately 140,000 distinct CDR3 sequences, around 96% of which are singletons. The TCR originated in a human donor with multiple sclerosis. The chain combines TRBV10-3 with TRBJ1-3, with TRBD1 matching 9 bases. The sequenced sample was CD4+ T cells from PBMCs. The CDR3 DNA reads TGTGCCATCAGGGGCACCGGGACAGGGTCTGGAAACACCATATATTTT. Its protein product is CAIRGTGTGSGNTIYF.